This T cell receptor beta chain was retrieved from a study of blood T cell repertoires in COVID-19. The CDR3 contains 14 residues. Germline-derived CDR1 and CDR2 are KGHSH and LQKENI. Trimming at V came to 6 bases and at J to 3 bases, leaving 6 bases not matched to a gene. Some clones are missing from TCRdb's copy, which holds only in-frame ones; the method was immunoSEQ multiplex PCR. The sample includes 350,000 to 400,000 clones, around 92% of them seen just once. The sequence derives from a woman aged 25-40 years with COVID-19, enrolled during active disease. The chain carries TRBV18 and TRBJ2-7, with 9 positions matching TRBD1. The sequenced sample was peripheral blood. CDR3 DNA sequence: TGTGCCAGCTCGCGGGGACAGGGCGACTACGAGCAGTACTTC. Its protein is CASSRGQGDYEQYF.